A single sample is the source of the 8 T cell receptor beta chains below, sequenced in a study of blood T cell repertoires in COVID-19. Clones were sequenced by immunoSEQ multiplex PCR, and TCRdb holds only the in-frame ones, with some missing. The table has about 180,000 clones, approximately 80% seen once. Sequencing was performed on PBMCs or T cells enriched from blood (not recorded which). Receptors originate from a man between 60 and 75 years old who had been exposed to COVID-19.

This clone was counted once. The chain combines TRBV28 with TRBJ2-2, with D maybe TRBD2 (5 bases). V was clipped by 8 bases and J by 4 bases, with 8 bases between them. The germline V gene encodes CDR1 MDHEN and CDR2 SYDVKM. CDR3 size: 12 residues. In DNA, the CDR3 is TGTGCCAGCGAGAGGGTCACCGGGGAGCTGTTTTTT. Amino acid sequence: CASERVTGELFF.

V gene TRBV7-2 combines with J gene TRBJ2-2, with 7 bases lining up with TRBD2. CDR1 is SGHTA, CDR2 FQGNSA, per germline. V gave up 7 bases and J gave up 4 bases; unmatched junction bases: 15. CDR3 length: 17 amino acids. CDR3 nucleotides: TGTGCCAGCATTAGACTGGGGGGGTCGAGGGGCACCGGGGAGCTGTTTTTT. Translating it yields CASIRLGGSRGTGELFF.

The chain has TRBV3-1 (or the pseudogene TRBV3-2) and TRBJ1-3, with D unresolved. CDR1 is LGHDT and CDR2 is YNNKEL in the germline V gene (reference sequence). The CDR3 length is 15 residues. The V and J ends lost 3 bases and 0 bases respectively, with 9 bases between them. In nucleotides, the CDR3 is TGTGCCAGCAGCCACCAGACTTTCTCTGGAAACACCATATATTTT. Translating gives CASSHQTFSGNTIYF.

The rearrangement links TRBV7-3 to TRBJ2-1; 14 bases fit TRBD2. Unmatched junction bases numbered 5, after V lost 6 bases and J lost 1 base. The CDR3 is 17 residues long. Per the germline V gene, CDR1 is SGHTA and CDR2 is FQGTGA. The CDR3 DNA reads TGTGCCAGCAGGACTAGCGGGAGGGCCGGGTCCTACAATGAGCAGTTCTTC. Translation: CASRTSGRAGSYNEQFF.

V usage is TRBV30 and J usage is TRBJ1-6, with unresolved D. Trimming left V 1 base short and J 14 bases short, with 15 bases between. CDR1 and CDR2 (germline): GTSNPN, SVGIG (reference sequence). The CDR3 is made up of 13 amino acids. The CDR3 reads CAWSDLPVLALHF. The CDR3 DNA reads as TGTGCCTGGAGTGATCTCCCGGTGTTGGCCCTCCACTTT.

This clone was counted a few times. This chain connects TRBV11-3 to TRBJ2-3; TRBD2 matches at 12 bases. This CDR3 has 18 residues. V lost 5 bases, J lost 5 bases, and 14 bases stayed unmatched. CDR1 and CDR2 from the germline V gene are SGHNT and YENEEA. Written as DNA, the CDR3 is TGTGCCAGCAGCCGTGTTCCGGGACTAGCGGGCAACGGAGATACGCAGTATTTT. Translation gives CASSRVPGLAGNGDTQYF.

The DNA for the CDR3 is TGTGCCAGCAGCTTGGGGGGGCGTGGGGGAGCGAATACGCAGTATTTT. Its translation is CASSLGGRGGANTQYF. The chain couples TRBV5-6 to TRBJ2-3; D perhaps matches TRBD1 (6 bases). Germline V gene sequence: CDR1 SGHDT, CDR2 YYEEEE. V dropped 0 bases and J dropped 7 bases, with 18 bases sitting between them. This CDR3 has 16 amino acids.

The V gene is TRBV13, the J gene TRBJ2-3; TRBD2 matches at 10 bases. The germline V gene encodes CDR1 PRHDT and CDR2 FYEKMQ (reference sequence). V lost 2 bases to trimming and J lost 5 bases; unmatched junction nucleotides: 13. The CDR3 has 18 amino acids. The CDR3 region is CASSLLAGEQGAKDTQYF. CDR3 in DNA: TGTGCCAGCAGCTTACTAGCGGGAGAGCAGGGGGCCAAAGATACGCAGTATTTT.